A single sample gave rise to the 5 T cell receptor beta chains below, sequenced in a study of cytomegalovirus exposure and HLA in healthy donors. The PCR had 60 Vbeta and 13 Jbeta primers. TCRdb keeps only in-frame clones here, not all; method: immunoSEQ multiplex PCR. This listing includes some 56,000 clones. The sample comprised PBMCs. The receptors here all came from a woman in her twenties or thirties in good health and CMV-seropositive.

CDR3 coding DNA: TGTGCCAGCAGCGTTCCGGGACAGGGGGAGAGTACAGATACGCAGTATTTT. It codes for CASSVPGQGESTDTQYF. This chain links TRBV9 with TRBJ2-3; TRBD1 aligns across 11 bases. The V gene end was trimmed by 2 bases and the J gene end by 3 bases; junction bases not matched to a gene: 8. Germline V gene sequence: CDR1 SGDLS, CDR2 YYNGEE. This CDR3 contains 17 residues.

J is TRBJ1-5 and V is TRBV25-1; 9 bases fit TRBD1. The length of the CDR3 is 16 residues. Germline CDR1 reads MGHDK; CDR2 reads SYGVNS. V gave up 4 bases and J gave up 4 bases; unmatched junction bases: 8. The CDR3 region is CASSGPGQGFNQPQHF. The CDR3 DNA is TGTGCCAGCAGTGGCCCGGGACAGGGTTTTAATCAGCCCCAGCATTTT.

J is TRBJ2-1 and V is TRBV9, with D perhaps TRBD2 (6 bases). The CDR3 has 16 amino acids. Germline lookup yields CDR1 SGDLS and CDR2 YYNGEE. V lost 0 bases and J 6 bases, leaving 16 bases between the germline ends. CDR3 region: CASSVGVMGGTNEQFF. In DNA form, the CDR3 reads TGTGCCAGCAGCGTAGGCGTGATGGGGGGAACCAATGAGCAGTTCTTC.

This chain links TRBV5-1 with TRBJ1-6, with TRBD1 identical over 7 bases. Germline CDR1 and CDR2: SGHRS and YFSETQ. V lost 4 bases and J lost 10; bases outside the gene matches: 11. CDR3 length: 15 residues. CDR3 DNA sequence: TGCGCCAGCAGCCCCCTAGAAGGGGGCAACTCACCCCTCCACTTT. This gives the protein CASSPLEGGNSPLHF.

The chain joins TRBV4-1 to TRBJ2-3, with D unresolved. This CDR3 spans 17 amino acids. V lost 3 bases, J lost 0 bases, and 16 bases lay in between. In germline, CDR1 is MGHRA, CDR2 YSYEKL. CDR3 bases: TGCGCCAGCAGCCAGTTACCTTTGGGCGCTAGCACAGATACGCAGTATTTT. Residues: CASSQLPLGASTDTQYF.